Below are 18 T cell receptor beta chains sequenced from a single sample in a study of shared clonotypes between healthy human individuals. The method was immunoSEQ multiplex PCR; TCRdb's version includes in-frame clones alone and lacks a portion of them. This table has 2 million to 2.5 million clones, about 90% appearing once. Sequencing used naive CD4+ T cells from PBMCs. Specified subset: CD45RA+ positively selected. All receptors derive from a man aged 18 to 30 in good health. Some clones in this sample may be carry-over from other donors' samples.

This rearrangement joins TRBV7-2 to TRBJ2-5; D possibly uses TRBD1 or TRBD2 (5 bases each). Per germline, CDR1 SGHTA and CDR2 FQGNSA. V was trimmed by 8 bases and J by 5 bases, leaving 21 bases between them. CDR3 length equals 15 residues. Here the CDR3 DNA reads TGTGCCAGCGTCTTCGCGGAGGCGAAGGGGGAGACCCAGTACTTC. It encodes CASVFAEAKGETQYF.

This chain connects TRBV18 to TRBJ1-2, with D unresolved. The ends were cut back, 3 bases at V and 2 bases at J, with 10 bases in the middle. The CDR3 spans 14 residues. Germline loops: CDR1 KGHSH, CDR2 LQKENI. The CDR3 spells CASSPLFTNYGYTF. The CDR3 DNA reads as TGTGCCAGCTCACCCCTTTTCACCAACTATGGCTACACCTTC.

The rearrangement joins TRBV11-3 to TRBJ2-1; TRBD1 might be the D (6 bases). The CDR3 extends over 14 amino acids. The V end lost 8 bases, the J end lost 0 bases, and 11 bases lay between the germline ends. From germline, CDR1 is SGHNT and CDR2 YENEEA. CDR3 bases: TGTGCCAGCTCAAAAGGGGGCTCCTACAATGAGCAGTTCTTC. This sequence encodes CASSKGGSYNEQFF.

This clone was found a few times. The CDR3 DNA is TGTGCCAGTGGCTCGGGAGCGGCCGATGAGCAGTTCTTC. Its translation is CASGSGAADEQFF. The chain carries TRBV19 and TRBJ2-1, with TRBD2 as a possible D gene (6 bases). CDR3 length equals 13 residues. Trimming stripped 8 bases from V and 8 bases from J, with 16 bases between. Germline-derived CDR1 and CDR2 are LNHDA and SQIVND (reference sequence).

The V call is TRBV28, the J call TRBJ2-1; possible D gene TRBD2, 5 bases. Per germline, CDR1 MDHEN and CDR2 SYDVKM. The CDR3 sequence is 12 residues long. Between the trimmed V and J ends, which lost 4 bases and 15 bases, there was a span of 16 bases. The CDR3 sequence: CASSSGAGSGFF. The DNA for the CDR3 is TGTGCCAGCAGTTCGGGCGCGGGTTCGGGGTTCTTC. The full variable domain, completed using reference TRBV28 and TRBJ2-1, is DVKVTQSSRYLVKRTGEKVFLECVQDMDHENMFWYRQDPGLGLRLIYFSYDVKMKEKGDIPEGYSVSREKKERFSLILESASTNQTSMYLCASSSGAGSGFFGPGTRLTVL.

The CDR3 loop reads CASSSGRRIYEQYF. The CDR3 DNA sequence: TGCGCCAGCAGCTCTGGCAGGCGGATCTACGAGCAGTACTTC. V usage is TRBV5-1 and J usage is TRBJ2-7; the D is unclear. V lost 3 bases, J lost 3 bases, and 13 bases lay in between. The CDR3 covers 14 residues. In germline, CDR1 is SGHRS, CDR2 YFSETQ.

Notes on this clone: Other DNA sequences in the same sample also yield this CDR3. The chain is built from TRBV5-1 and TRBJ2-1; tentative D call: TRBD2 (6 bases). The CDR3 consists of 15 residues. CDR1 and CDR2 from the germline V gene are SGHRS and YFSETQ. V shed 3 bases and J shed 4 bases, with 14 bases lying between them. The CDR3 coding sequence is TGCGCCAGCAGCTCCGGGGGACGGGGTTACAATGAGCAGTTCTTC. It translates to CASSSGGRGYNEQFF.

Worth noting for this clone: Other DNA sequences in this sample translate to the same CDR3. The CDR3 sequence is CASSSLYEQYF. CDR3 nucleotide sequence: TGTGCCAGCAGTTCTCTCTACGAGCAGTACTTC. The rearrangement joins TRBV28 to TRBJ2-7; D remains ambiguous. This CDR3 is 11 amino acids long. Germline V gene sequence: CDR1 MDHEN, CDR2 SYDVKM. Trimming removed 4 bases from V and 3 bases from J, with 4 bases in between.

V gene TRBV28 combines with J gene TRBJ2-5; no reliable D call. The ends were cut back, 5 bases at V and 7 bases at J, with 8 bases in the middle. The length of the CDR3 is 11 residues. CDR1 and CDR2 from the germline V gene are MDHEN and SYDVKM. The CDR3 loop is CASSPTGTQYF. For the CDR3, the DNA is TGTGCCAGCAGTCCTACGGGGACCCAGTACTTC. The complete variable domain, with remaining parts taken from reference TRBV28 and TRBJ2-5, reads DVKVTQSSRYLVKRTGEKVFLECVQDMDHENMFWYRQDPGLGLRLIYFSYDVKMKEKGDIPEGYSVSREKKERFSLILESASTNQTSMYLCASSPTGTQYFGPGTRLLVL.

The chain employs TRBV15 and TRBJ2-1; 10 bases align to TRBD2. This CDR3 has 16 amino acids. The trim removed 0 bases at V and 10 bases at J, leaving 9 bases unmatched. Looked up from germline, CDR1 is LNHNV and CDR2 is YYDKDF (reference sequence). CDR3 in DNA: TGTGCCACCAGCAGAGACCTAGCGGGAGTTTCAGAAGAGCAGTTCTTC. Translation gives CATSRDLAGVSEEQFF.

This chain links TRBV19 with TRBJ2-7; 8 nucleotides match TRBD1. Germline CDR1 and CDR2: LNHDA and SQIVND (reference sequence). CDR3 size: 13 residues. V gave up 7 bases and J gave up 5 bases; unmatched junction bases: 7. DNA for the CDR3: TGTGCCAGTACGGGGCCAGGGGGCCACGAGCAGTACTTC. Amino acid sequence: CASTGPGGHEQYF.

This clone has a single count. J is TRBJ2-1 and V is TRBV4-2; 11 bases are shared with TRBD2. CDR3 length: 19 residues. Unmatched junction bases numbered 13, after V lost 6 bases and J lost 0 bases. CDR1 is LGHNA and CDR2 is YNFKEQ in the germline V gene. DNA for the CDR3: TGTGCCAGCAGAGGTCGTGGTAGCGGGAGGGGAGACTCCTACAATGAGCAGTTCTTC. This gives the protein CASRGRGSGRGDSYNEQFF.

The J gene is TRBJ2-5, the V gene TRBV5-1, with TRBD2 matching 8 bases. CDR1 is SGHRS, CDR2 YFSETQ, per germline. V lost 0 bases to trimming and J lost 4 bases; unmatched junction nucleotides: 8. The CDR3 totals 16 residues. The CDR3 bases are TGCGCCAGCAGCTTGGCCCCAGCGGGAGTTTTAGAGACCCAGTACTTC. Amino acids: CASSLAPAGVLETQYF.

The chain couples TRBV5-1 to TRBJ2-7; 10 nucleotides match TRBD1. From germline, CDR1 is SGHRS and CDR2 YFSETQ. The CDR3 sequence is 14 residues long. V was pared by 3 bases and J by 6 bases, with 6 bases of the junction left unmatched. In nucleotides, the CDR3 is TGCGCCAGCAGCTGGGGGGGACAGGGGTCCGAGCAGTACTTC. It yields the protein CASSWGGQGSEQYF.

The rearrangement uses TRBV27 and TRBJ1-1, with D possibly matching TRBD1 (5 bases). Germline V CDR1 and CDR2: MNHEY, SMNVEV (reference sequence). The CDR3 length is 14 residues. Trimming took off 1 base at V and 3 bases at J, with 9 bases between the two ends. The CDR3 DNA sequence: TGTGCCAGCAGTTTATTAGGGACGGACACTGAAGCTTTCTTT. It encodes CASSLLGTDTEAFF.

This clone is a singleton in its sample. V and J are TRBV9 and TRBJ2-5, with D possibly TRBD1 on 6 matching bases. The germline gives CDR1 SGDLS, CDR2 YYNGEE. CDR3 length: 14 residues. V lost 4 bases to trimming and J lost 5 bases, with 15 bases between them. CDR3 DNA: TGTGCCAGCAGCCCATCAACTAGGGGGGAGACCCAGTACTTC. The encoded protein is CASSPSTRGETQYF. The whole variable domain, remainder taken from reference TRBV9 and TRBJ2-5, is DSGVTQTPKHLITATGQRVTLRCSPRSGDLSVYWYQQSLDQGLQFLIQYYNGEERAKGNILERFSAQQFPDLHSELNLSSLELGDSALYFCASSPSTRGETQYFGPGTRLLVL.

The chain recombines TRBV19 with TRBJ1-5; 7 bases fit TRBD1. The CDR3 covers 16 residues. From germline, CDR1 is LNHDA and CDR2 SQIVND (reference sequence). V dropped 3 bases and J dropped 0; count of bases not matched to a gene: 5. DNA of the CDR3: TGTGCCAGTAGTATGTTAAAGGGGGCTAGCAATCAGCCCCAGCATTTT. It is translated as CASSMLKGASNQPQHF. Full variable domain (remainder filled in from reference TRBV19 and TRBJ1-5): DGGITQSPKYLFRKEGQNVTLSCEQNLNHDAMYWYRQDPGQGLRLIYYSQIVNDFQKGDIAEGYSVSREKKESFPLTVTSAQKNPTAFYLCASSMLKGASNQPQHFGDGTRLSIL.

This chain connects TRBV6-5 to TRBJ1-5; no firm D call. Germline CDR1 is MNHEY and CDR2 is SVGAGI. The length of the CDR3 is 12 residues. V dropped 0 bases and J dropped 9 bases, with 6 bases sitting between them. CDR3 protein: CASSYSNRPQHF. In nucleotides, the CDR3 is TGTGCCAGCAGTTACTCGAACAGGCCCCAGCATTTT.